The entry below describes one TCR beta chain. The J segment lost 2 bases and the V segment lost 4 bases, leaving 11 bases of the junction unmatched. This CDR3 region has 16 residues. CDR1 and CDR2 (germline): SGHKS, YYEKEE (reference sequence). Repertoires were generated with immunoSEQ multiplex PCR, while TCRdb's copy carries only in-frame clones and drops some. The data contain around 94,000 clones, around 85% of them singletons. These data come from a study of blood T cell repertoires in COVID-19. The clonotype comes from a man between 45 and 60 years old with acute or convalescent COVID-19. The chain is built from TRBV5-5 and TRBJ2-7; 8 positions agree with TRBD1. The sample taken for sequencing was peripheral blood. CDR3 in amino acids: CASSQTTGAAAYEQYF. The CDR3 nucleotides read TGTGCCAGCAGCCAGACGACAGGGGCCGCCGCCTACGAGCAGTACTTC.